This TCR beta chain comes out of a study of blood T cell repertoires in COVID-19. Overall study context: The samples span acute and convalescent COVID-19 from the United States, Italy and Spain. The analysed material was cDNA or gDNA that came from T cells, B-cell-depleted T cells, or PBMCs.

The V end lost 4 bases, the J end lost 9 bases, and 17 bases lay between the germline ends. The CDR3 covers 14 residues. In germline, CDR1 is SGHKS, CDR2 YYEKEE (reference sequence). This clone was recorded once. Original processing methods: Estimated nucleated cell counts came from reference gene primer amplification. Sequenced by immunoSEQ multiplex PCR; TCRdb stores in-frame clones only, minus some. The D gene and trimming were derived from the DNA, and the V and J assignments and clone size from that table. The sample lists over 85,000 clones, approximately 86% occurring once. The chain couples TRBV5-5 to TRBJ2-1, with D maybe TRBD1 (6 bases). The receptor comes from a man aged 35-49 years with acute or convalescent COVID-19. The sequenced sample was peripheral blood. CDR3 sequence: CASSKGQLWGEQFF. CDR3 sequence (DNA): TGTGCCAGCAGCAAGGGACAACTATGGGGTGAGCAGTTCTTC.